Listed here are 21 T cell receptor beta chains from one sample, sequenced in a study of CD8+CD57+ T cells in acquired aplastic anemia. The use of genomic DNA as template underpinned the TCR beta VDJ and CDR3 profiling. TCRdb processed the reads anew with MiXCR; each CDR3 protein has one entry. The data contain about 130,000 distinct CDR3 sequences, about 48% of them singletons. Material for sequencing was sorted CD4+, CD8+, or CD8+CD57+ T cells (not recorded which) from PBMCs. All receptors come from a human donor in good health, serving as a control.

The V gene is TRBV2, the J gene TRBJ2-6; unclear D gene. The CDR3 is 15 amino acids. V gave up 2 bases and J gave up 1 base, with 6 bases separating them. The V gene's germline CDR1 is SNHLY and CDR2 FYNNEI. The CDR3 sequence: CASSELGSGANVLTF. The CDR3 DNA is TGTGCCAGCAGTGAATTAGGTTCTGGGGCCAACGTCCTGACTTTC. Filled out from reference TRBV2 and TRBJ2-6, the complete variable domain reads EPEVTQTPSHQVTQMGQEVILRCVPISNHLYFYWYRQILGQKVEFLVSFYNNEISEKSEIFDDQFSVERPDGSNFTLKIRSTKLEDSAMYFCASSELGSGANVLTFGAGSRLTVL.

The chain is built from TRBV24-1 and TRBJ2-2, with TRBD1 matching 10 bases. With V trimmed by 3 bases and J by 5 bases, 5 bases remained unmatched. The V gene's germline CDR1 is KGHDR and CDR2 SFDVKD. The CDR3 is 16 residues long. The CDR3: CATSDLTGGATGELFF. CDR3 nucleotides: TGTGCCACCAGTGATCTGACAGGGGGCGCGACCGGGGAGCTGTTTTTT.

This clonotype was seen ten or more times. The CDR3 DNA follows: TGTGCCAGCAGCTTAGGGGGACCCGGGACAGACAATCAGCCCCAGCATTTT. Translation: CASSLGGPGTDNQPQHF. V usage is TRBV11-1 and J usage is TRBJ1-5; the match to TRBD1 covers 7 bases. Looked up from germline, CDR1 is SGHAT and CDR2 is FQDESV (reference sequence). J gave up 3 bases and V 1 base, and 9 bases lay outside the gene matches. The CDR3 extends over 17 amino acids. Full variable domain (rest looked up from reference TRBV11-1 and TRBJ1-5): EAEVAQSPRYKITEKSQAVAFWCDPISGHATLYWYRQILGQGPELLVQFQDESVVDDSQLPKDRFSAERLKGVDSTLKIQPAELGDSAMYLCASSLGGPGTDNQPQHFGDGTRLSIL.

This clonotype was found a few times. The chain couples TRBV25-1 to TRBJ2-3; TRBD2 matches 9 bases. Germline V gene sequence: CDR1 MGHDK, CDR2 SYGVNS. This CDR3 region has 16 residues. V was pared by 5 bases and J by 3 bases, with 9 bases of the junction left unmatched. Here the CDR3 DNA reads TGTGCCAGCAGTCTATCCAGCCTAGCGGGGACAGATACGCAGTATTTT. This encodes CASSLSSLAGTDTQYF.

A remark on this clonotype: The junction and the germline gene differ at one end; a read error may be behind it. The rearrangement uses TRBV10-3 and TRBJ1-2, with 10 bases lining up with TRBD1. CDR1 and CDR2 from the germline V gene are ENHRY and SYGVKD. The CDR3 loop spans 14 amino acids. CDR3 DNA sequence: TGTGCCAGCAGTTACCAACCGGGACAGGGGGGCTACACCTTC. It encodes CASSYQPGQGGYTF.

This clonotype is classed as medium-sized (0.01 to 0.1%). The chain has TRBV2 and TRBJ2-5; the D gene is possibly TRBD1 (7 bases). The CDR3 spans 15 residues. V was shortened by 6 bases and J by 5 bases, with 19 bases between the two germline ends. Germline assignment: CDR1 SNHLY and CDR2 FYNNEI. CDR3 nucleotides: TGTGCCAGCAGCGGGGGACAGAAATCCGGGGAGACCCAGTACTTC. Protein: CASSGGQKSGETQYF. The variable domain in full, completed from reference TRBV2 and TRBJ2-5, reads EPEVTQTPSHQVTQMGQEVILRCVPISNHLYFYWYRQILGQKVEFLVSFYNNEISEKSEIFDDQFSVERPDGSNFTLKIRSTKLEDSAMYFCASSGGQKSGETQYFGPGTRLLVL.

DNA for the CDR3: TGTGCCAGCTCAAAAGCTGTGGCCAACGTCCTGACTTTC. Residues: CASSKAVANVLTF. This chain links TRBV12-3 or TRBV12-4 with TRBJ2-6; D uncertain. The CDR3 extends over 13 amino acids. V shed 8 bases and J shed 6 bases, with 11 bases lying between them.

The V and J genes are TRBV9 and TRBJ1-2; TRBD1 matches at 7 bases. Germline CDR1 is SGDLS and CDR2 is YYNGEE. V shed 4 bases and J 14 bases; nucleotides not matched to a gene: 23. The CDR3 runs 16 residues. CDR3 residues: CASSPTTGTAFSDGTF. CDR3 in DNA: TGTGCCAGCAGCCCTACGACCGGGACAGCCTTTTCGGATGGGACCTTC.

This clonotype was detected ten times or more. The gene calls are TRBV20-1 and TRBJ1-3, with a tentative D call TRBD1 (5 bases). The germline V gene encodes CDR1 DFQATT and CDR2 SNEGSKA (reference sequence). The CDR3 totals 13 residues. Deletions cut 5 bases from V and 0 bases from J, with 8 bases between. This chain's CDR3 is CSAGTGSGNTIYF. In nucleotides, the CDR3 is TGCAGTGCTGGGACGGGCTCTGGAAACACCATATATTTT.

In its sample, this clonotype was seen many times. CDR3 sequence: CASSVGQGNTGELFF. Written as DNA, the CDR3 is TGTGCCAGCAGCGTCGGACAGGGGAACACCGGGGAGCTGTTTTTT. The chain joins TRBV5-5 to TRBJ2-2, with TRBD1 identical over 8 bases. The J segment lost 1 base and the V segment lost 4 bases, leaving 3 bases of the junction unmatched. The CDR3 extends over 15 amino acids. Germline values: CDR1 SGHKS, CDR2 YYEKEE (reference sequence).

On this clonotype: A read error may explain this, as a much larger clone is one base away. As the CDR3 is not closed by the conserved phenylalanine or tryptophan, this likely results from a read error. The CDR3, as DNA: TGTGCCAGCAGCAACGGGCAAAGGGGGCTGAGCACAGATACGCAGTATCTT. Its translation: CASSNGQRGLSTDTQYL. The chain employs TRBV4-2 and TRBJ2-3, with 7 bases aligning to TRBD1. The CDR3 sequence is 17 residues long. Germline V lookup: CDR1 LGHNA, CDR2 YNFKEQ. Trimming removed 5 bases from V and 0 bases from J; junction bases left unmatched: 11.

This clonotype has a count of ten or more. V and J are TRBV9 and TRBJ2-3; weak D call: TRBD2 (5 bases). V was pared by 0 bases and J by 6 bases, with 14 bases between. Germline values: CDR1 SGDLS, CDR2 YYNGEE. The CDR3 has 15 residues. CDR3 sequence: CASSVGGSTADTQYF. The DNA of the CDR3 is TGTGCCAGCAGCGTAGGAGGGAGCACGGCGGATACGCAGTATTTT.

The V gene is TRBV10-1, the J gene TRBJ1-6; 8 bases line up with TRBD1. J gave up 8 bases and V 10 bases, and 7 bases lay outside the gene matches. CDR1 and CDR2 from the germline V gene are WNHNN and SYGVQD (reference sequence). The CDR3 spans 13 residues. CDR3 residues: CAKTGTGYSPLHF. In DNA form, the CDR3 reads TGCGCCAAGACCGGGACAGGTTATTCACCCCTCCACTTT.

In its sample, this clonotype was seen many times. V and J are TRBV2 and TRBJ2-1; the match to TRBD1 covers 9 bases. There are 14 residues in the CDR3. The J segment lost 6 bases and the V segment lost 6 bases, leaving 6 bases of the junction unmatched. Germline lookup yields CDR1 SNHLY and CDR2 FYNNEI. The chain's CDR3 is CASRTGQGANEQFF. In nucleotides, the CDR3 is TGTGCCAGCAGGACGGGACAGGGAGCCAATGAGCAGTTCTTC. Filled out from reference TRBV2 and TRBJ2-1, the complete variable domain reads EPEVTQTPSHQVTQMGQEVILRCVPISNHLYFYWYRQILGQKVEFLVSFYNNEISEKSEIFDDQFSVERPDGSNFTLKIRSTKLEDSAMYFCASRTGQGANEQFFGPGTRLTVL.

This clonotype was seen only once. The rearrangement uses TRBV20-1 and TRBJ1-5; no firm D call. The length of the CDR3 is 13 residues. V lost 1 base, J lost 5 bases, and 9 bases lay in between. Germline-derived CDR1 and CDR2 are DFQATT and SNEGSKA (reference sequence). The CDR3: CSARALIDQPQHF. In DNA form, the CDR3 reads TGCAGTGCTAGAGCCCTGATCGATCAGCCCCAGCATTTT.

The V gene is TRBV5-3, the J gene TRBJ2-5; D is unresolved. TRBV5-3 is noted as an ORF with a role that remains uncertain. Trimming removed 8 bases at V and 7 bases at J, with 9 bases between. CDR3 length: 10 residues. The CDR3 loop is CASNYMTQYF. DNA for the CDR3: TGTGCCAGCAACTACATGACCCAGTACTTC.

This clonotype was detected once. The chain uses TRBV12-3 or TRBV12-4 and TRBJ2-7; D is ambiguous. This CDR3 has 13 amino acids. V lost 3 bases to trimming and J lost 2 bases, with 8 bases between them. CDR3 in DNA: TGTGCCAGCAGTTTTGCCCAGGCCTACGAGCAGTACTTC. This translates into CASSFAQAYEQYF.

This clonotype showed up many times. The rearrangement uses TRBV7-3 and TRBJ2-5, with D perhaps assigned TRBD1 or TRBD2 (7 bases each). The CDR3 extends over 15 amino acids. Trimming stripped 2 bases from V and 5 bases from J, with 15 bases between. Germline V gene data show CDR1 as SGHTA and CDR2 as FQGTGA. The CDR3 DNA follows: TGTGCCAGCAGCTTAGAGGGAGGGGGCGCGGAGACCCAGTACTTC. This encodes CASSLEGGGAETQYF.

The V gene is TRBV9, the J gene TRBJ2-7; TRBD2 matches at 12 bases. The CDR3 loop spans 15 amino acids. Per the germline V gene, CDR1 is SGDLS and CDR2 is YYNGEE. Losses at the gene ends were 3 bases for V and 7 bases for J; bases not matched to a gene: 8. CDR3 sequence: CASSATSGGTEEQYF. CDR3 nucleotides: TGTGCCAGCAGCGCCACTAGCGGGGGGACGGAAGAGCAGTACTTC. Looking up the rest from reference TRBV9 and TRBJ2-7 gives the full variable domain: DSGVTQTPKHLITATGQRVTLRCSPRSGDLSVYWYQQSLDQGLQFLIQYYNGEERAKGNILERFSAQQFPDLHSELNLSSLELGDSALYFCASSATSGGTEEQYFGPGTRLTVT.

Many counts were recorded for this clonotype. This clone may be a read error of a much larger clone one base away. The V gene is TRBV4-3, the J gene TRBJ1-2, with a possible D match to TRBD1 (6 bases). The CDR3 runs 13 residues. Germline V CDR1 and CDR2: LGHNA, YSLEER. The CDR3 sequence: CVSSLDSYYGYTF. CDR3 in DNA: TGCGTCAGCAGCTTGGACAGTTACTATGGCTACACCTTC.

This chain connects TRBV24-1 to TRBJ1-1, with TRBD1 as a possible D gene (5 bases). Per the germline V gene, CDR1 is KGHDR and CDR2 is SFDVKD. V was pared by 6 bases and J by 0 bases, with 13 bases between. The CDR3 covers 15 residues. CDR3 amino acids: CATSPGQGLNTEAFF. The CDR3 DNA reads TGTGCCACCAGTCCTGGGCAGGGACTGAACACTGAAGCTTTCTTT.